The 2 T cell receptor beta chains in this list originate from one sample, sequenced in a study of CD8+ T cells in alopecia areata. After isolation, RNA underwent reverse transcription to generate cDNA as the sequencing template. Produced via immunoSEQ multiplex PCR; TCRdb's table is partial and in-frame only. The sample was found to contain around 18,000 clones, and every one recurs. Combined cutaneous lymph node cells underwent sorting by CD4, CD8alpha, NKG2D, NKG2ACE and additional markers. The sequenced sample consisted of CD8+ T cells sorted from a lymph node. The receptors stem from a C3H/HeJ mouse with alopecia areata. The mouse line has the MHC haplotype H2-k.

In this sample, this clone turned up a few times. Mouse germline and gene names are used. The sequence runs out 4 residues before the end of the CDR3; the remainder is reconstructed from the germline J gene. The chain couples TRBV14 to TRBJ2-5; D remains ambiguous. Germline lookup yields CDR1 SGHDT and CDR2 FRDEAV. The CDR3 length is 11 residues. V was shortened by 6 bases and J by 3 bases, with 5 bases between the two germline ends. The CDR3 is CASKQQDTQYF. The CDR3 bases that were read are TGTGCCAGCAAGCAGCAAGAC.

The table lists this clone with many counts. Mouse gene names apply. The CDR3 extends 4 residues past the end of the read, so its final part is completed from the germline J gene. The rearrangement links TRBV13-3 to TRBJ2-3; 8 positions agree with TRBD2. The germline V gene encodes CDR1 NNHDY and CDR2 SYVADS. This CDR3 comprises 15 residues. The V gene end was trimmed by 2 bases and the J gene end by 0 bases; junction bases not matched to a gene: 2. The sequenced CDR3 bases are TGTGCCAGCAGTGAAACTGGGGGTAGTGCAGAA. This encodes CASSETGGSAE. The whole CDR3 protein reads CASSETGGSAETLYF.